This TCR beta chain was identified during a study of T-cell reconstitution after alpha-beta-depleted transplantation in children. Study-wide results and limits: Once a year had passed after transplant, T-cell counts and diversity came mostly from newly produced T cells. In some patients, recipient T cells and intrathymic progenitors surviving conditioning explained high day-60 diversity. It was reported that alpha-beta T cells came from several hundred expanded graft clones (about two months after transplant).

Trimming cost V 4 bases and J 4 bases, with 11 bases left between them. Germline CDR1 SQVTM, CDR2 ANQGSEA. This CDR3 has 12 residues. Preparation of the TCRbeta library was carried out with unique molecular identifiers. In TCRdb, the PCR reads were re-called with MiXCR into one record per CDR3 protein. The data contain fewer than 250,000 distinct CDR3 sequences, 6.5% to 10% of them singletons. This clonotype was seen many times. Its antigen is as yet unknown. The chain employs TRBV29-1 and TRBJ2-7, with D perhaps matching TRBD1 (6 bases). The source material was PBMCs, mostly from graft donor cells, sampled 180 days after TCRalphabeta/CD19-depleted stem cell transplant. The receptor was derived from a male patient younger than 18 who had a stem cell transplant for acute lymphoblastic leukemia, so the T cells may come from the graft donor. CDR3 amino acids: CSVAGERYEQYF. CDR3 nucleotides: TGCAGCGTTGCAGGGGAACGGTACGAGCAGTACTTC.